The rows below give T cell receptor beta chains drawn from one sample of a study of T cell changes during pregnancy in multiple sclerosis. TCRdb's table, derived via immunoSEQ multiplex PCR, lists solely in-frame clones and lacks some. This sample has 45,000 to 60,000 clones, with approximately 93% found just once. The sequences come from peripheral blood, collected in the second trimester of pregnancy. The receptors derive from a female donor with multiple sclerosis, enrolled in a pregnancy study. CDR3s include the opening cysteine and the closing phenylalanine or tryptophan. Fields, in order: clone size, J gene, D gene, V gene, CDR3 DNA, CDR3 protein. D genes are given only for firm matches. Some rows mark clone size as missing; the rest say once, few, many or name a class of expanded clone.

abundance: NA; j_gene: TRBJ2-1; d_gene: TRBD2; v_gene: TRBV27; CDR3nt: TGTGCCAGCAGGGGGACTAGCGGGAGTAGTGAGCAGTTCTTC; CDR3aa: CASRGTSGSSEQFF
abundance: NA; j_gene: TRBJ2-5; d_gene: TRBD1; v_gene: TRBV7-9; CDR3nt: TGTGCCAGCAGCGCCGGGACAGTGCAAGAGACCCAGTACTTC; CDR3aa: CASSAGTVQETQYF
abundance: NA; j_gene: TRBJ2-3; d_gene: NA; v_gene: TRBV4-1; CDR3nt: TGCGCCAGCAGCCAAGGACAGCTTTCGAGAGATACGCAGTATTTT; CDR3aa: CASSQGQLSRDTQYF
abundance: NA; j_gene: TRBJ2-3; d_gene: TRBD2; v_gene: TRBV25-1; CDR3nt: TGTGCCAGCAGTGACCTCGGGAGGACAGATACGCAGTATTTT; CDR3aa: CASSDLGRTDTQYF
abundance: NA; j_gene: TRBJ1-2; d_gene: TRBD1; v_gene: TRBV18; CDR3nt: TGTGCCAGTTCACCTCAGTCAGGACAGGCCTCCTTC; CDR3aa: CASSPQSGQASF
abundance: NA; j_gene: TRBJ1-3; d_gene: TRBD1; v_gene: TRBV7-9; CDR3nt: TGTGCCAGCAGCCTTGAGACAGGGGCGGGAGGAAACACCATATATTTT; CDR3aa: CASSLETGAGGNTIYF
abundance: NA; j_gene: TRBJ1-2; d_gene: NA; v_gene: TRBV27; CDR3nt: TGTGCCAGCACCTCCCCGGGGAGGGACTATGGCTACACCTTC; CDR3aa: CASTSPGRDYGYTF
abundance: NA; j_gene: TRBJ2-7; d_gene: NA; v_gene: TRBV5-1; CDR3nt: TGCGCCAGCAGCTCCAAATACGAGCAGTACTTC; CDR3aa: CASSSKYEQYF
abundance: NA; j_gene: TRBJ2-1; d_gene: TRBD2; v_gene: TRBV7-3; CDR3nt: TGTGCCAGCAGCTCTAAGCGGGAAACTTACAATGAGCAGTTCTTC; CDR3aa: CASSSKRETYNEQFF
abundance: NA; j_gene: TRBJ1-1; d_gene: NA; v_gene: TRBV2; CDR3nt: TGTGCCAGCAAGCTCGGGGGGGCAAACACTGAAGCTTTCTTT; CDR3aa: CASKLGGANTEAFF
abundance: NA; j_gene: TRBJ1-3; d_gene: NA; v_gene: TRBV5-1; CDR3nt: TGCGCCAGCAGCTTGGCCGGTCAGGGCTCTGGAAACACCATATATTTT; CDR3aa: CASSLAGQGSGNTIYF
abundance: NA; j_gene: TRBJ2-1; d_gene: TRBD1; v_gene: TRBV5-1; CDR3nt: TGCGCCAGCAGCTTCACAGGGGTATCCTACAATGAGCAGTTCTTC; CDR3aa: CASSFTGVSYNEQFF
abundance: NA; j_gene: TRBJ1-1; d_gene: NA; v_gene: TRBV29-1; CDR3nt: TGCAGCGTGGGGACACAGAACACTGAAGCTTTCTTT; CDR3aa: CSVGTQNTEAFF
abundance: NA; j_gene: TRBJ2-5; d_gene: NA; v_gene: TRBV6-5; CDR3nt: TGTGCCAGCAGTTACTCGAGGCTAGCCCAAGAGACCCAGTACTTC; CDR3aa: CASSYSRLAQETQYF
abundance: NA; j_gene: TRBJ1-1; d_gene: NA; v_gene: TRBV14; CDR3nt: TGTGCCAGCACCGGGGAAATTAACACTGAAGCTTTCTTT; CDR3aa: CASTGEINTEAFF
abundance: NA; j_gene: TRBJ2-5; d_gene: TRBD2; v_gene: TRBV19; CDR3nt: TGTGCCAGTAGCATCACTAGCGGGAGGTTCCAAGAGACCCAGTACTTC; CDR3aa: CASSITSGRFQETQYF
abundance: NA; j_gene: TRBJ2-7; d_gene: NA; v_gene: TRBV9; CDR3nt: TGTGCCAGCAGCGTAGTGGACTCCGCTTTCGAGCAGTACTTC; CDR3aa: CASSVVDSAFEQYF
abundance: NA; j_gene: TRBJ1-4; d_gene: NA; v_gene: TRBV10-1; CDR3nt: TGCGCCAGCGAAGTCAGGACTGTCGAAAAACTGTTTTTT; CDR3aa: CASEVRTVEKLFF
abundance: NA; j_gene: TRBJ2-1; d_gene: TRBD2; v_gene: TRBV4-2; CDR3nt: TGTGCCAGCAGCCAAGAGTTAATGAAAAGCGGGAGCAATGAGCAGTTCTTC; CDR3aa: CASSQELMKSGSNEQFF
abundance: NA; j_gene: TRBJ2-1; d_gene: NA; v_gene: TRBV5-1; CDR3nt: TGCGCCAGCAGCTTGGAACTAGCAGGAAATGAGCAGTTCTTC; CDR3aa: CASSLELAGNEQFF
abundance: NA; j_gene: TRBJ1-1; d_gene: TRBD1; v_gene: TRBV2; CDR3nt: TGTGCCAGCAGGACAGGGCCAGTGAACACTGAAGCTTTCTTT; CDR3aa: CASRTGPVNTEAFF
abundance: NA; j_gene: TRBJ2-7; d_gene: TRBD1; v_gene: TRBV6-1; CDR3nt: TGTGCCAGCAGTGAAGCGGGGGGACAGGGCTACGAGCAGTACTTC; CDR3aa: CASSEAGGQGYEQYF
abundance: once; j_gene: TRBJ2-5; d_gene: TRBD2; v_gene: TRBV19; CDR3nt: TGTGCCAGTAGTCTGGGAGGCGGGAGGGGAGAGACCCAGTACTTC; CDR3aa: CASSLGGGRGETQYF